This passage covers 23 T cell receptor beta chains from one sample sequenced in a study of blood T cell repertoires in COVID-19. TCRdb's table, derived via immunoSEQ multiplex PCR, lists solely in-frame clones and lacks some. Of about 44,000 clones in the sample, roughly 87% were seen once. The sample comprised peripheral blood. These receptors were taken from a woman aged 80 or over in a cohort sampled during active or convalescent COVID-19.

The chain carries TRBV4-3 and TRBJ2-2; D possibly corresponds to TRBD2 (6 bases). The CDR3 extends over 14 amino acids. The germline V and J ends were trimmed by 0 bases and 6 bases, with 8 bases remaining between them. Germline V lookup: CDR1 LGHNA, CDR2 YSLEER. CDR3 protein: CASSQDGGSGELFF. CDR3 DNA: TGCGCCAGCAGCCAAGACGGGGGATCCGGGGAGCTGTTTTTT.

This clone was seen a single time. This chain uses TRBV6-5 with TRBJ1-5; D not certain. Germline values: CDR1 MNHEY, CDR2 SVGAGI. Trimming left V 5 bases short and J 7 bases short, with 12 bases between. The CDR3 runs 13 residues. In DNA, the CDR3 is TGTGCCAGCAGTCAGATAACGGGGCAGCCCCAGCATTTT. Amino acid sequence: CASSQITGQPQHF.

The CDR3 loop reads CASSLAPPLAGETYQETQYF. The CDR3 nucleotides read TGTGCCAGCAGCTTGGCCCCCCCCCTAGCGGGAGAGACGTACCAAGAGACCCAGTACTTC. The rearrangement uses TRBV5-5 and TRBJ2-5; 10 nucleotides line up with TRBD2. The CDR3 spans 20 residues. V dropped 0 bases and J dropped 0; count of bases not matched to a gene: 14. In germline, CDR1 is SGHKS, CDR2 YYEKEE (reference sequence).

This sequence joins TRBV29-1 and TRBJ1-5, with TRBD1 matching 9 bases. CDR1 is SQVTM, CDR2 ANQGSEA, per germline. The V gene end was trimmed by 6 bases and the J gene end by 5 bases; junction bases not matched to a gene: 5. CDR3 length: 13 amino acids. The CDR3 protein is CSVARTGDQPQHF. Here the CDR3 DNA reads TGCAGCGTGGCCCGGACAGGGGATCAGCCCCAGCATTTT.

This clone was counted a single time. The chain joins TRBV30 to TRBJ1-2, with 7 bases fitting TRBD1. The length of the CDR3 is 13 residues. Looked up from germline, CDR1 is GTSNPN and CDR2 is SVGIG (reference sequence). Germline trimming cut 1 base from V and 2 bases from J; bases unmatched to any gene: 1. DNA for the CDR3: TGTGCCTGGAGTGCGACAGGGAACTATGGCTACACCTTC. This gives the protein CAWSATGNYGYTF.

The J gene is TRBJ2-7, the V gene TRBV11-2, with 11 bases that match TRBD2. V shed 3 bases, J shed 7 bases, and the junction held 8 bases outside the gene matches. The CDR3 consists of 15 residues. CDR1 and CDR2 from the germline V gene are SGHAT and FQNNGV. CDR3: CASSFDLAGGREQYF. The CDR3 nucleotides are TGTGCCAGCAGCTTTGACCTAGCGGGAGGTCGAGAGCAGTACTTC.

This chain connects TRBV11-3 to TRBJ1-2, with TRBD1 matching 9 bases. In germline, CDR1 is SGHNT, CDR2 YENEEA. CDR3 length equals 15 residues. The junction had 8 bases not matched to a gene; V was cut back by 4 bases and J by 5 bases. This chain's CDR3 is CASSSRTGGEYGYTF. Here the CDR3 DNA reads TGTGCCAGCAGCTCTCGAACAGGGGGCGAGTATGGCTACACCTTC.

The chain recombines TRBV3-1 (or the pseudogene TRBV3-2) with TRBJ2-5; D might be TRBD2 (5 bases). Trimming cost V 3 bases and J 1 base, with 9 bases left between them. The CDR3 extends over 14 amino acids. Germline V gene lookup returns CDR1 LGHDT and CDR2 YNNKEL (reference sequence). The CDR3: CASSHSGRQETQYF. CDR3 bases: TGTGCCAGCAGCCACAGCGGCCGCCAAGAGACCCAGTACTTC.

The V call is TRBV3-1 (or the pseudogene TRBV3-2), the J call TRBJ2-7, with TRBD2 identical over 8 bases. Germline V gene lookup returns CDR1 LGHDT and CDR2 YNNKEL (reference sequence). The CDR3 runs 15 residues. V trimming: 1 base; J trimming: 1 base; junction bases outside the gene matches: 3. Here the CDR3 reads CASSQGPSGSYEQYF. As DNA, the CDR3 is TGTGCCAGCAGCCAAGGTCCTAGCGGGTCCTACGAGCAGTACTTC.

In its sample, this clone was seen a few times. The J gene is TRBJ2-7, the V gene TRBV2; a weak D match, TRBD2 (6 bases). The CDR3 has 14 residues. Trimming took off 8 bases at V and 9 bases at J, with 23 bases between the two ends. Germline V gene lookup returns CDR1 SNHLY and CDR2 FYNNEI. CDR3 loop: CASLRDGILGGQYF. In nucleotides, the CDR3 is TGTGCCAGCTTAAGGGACGGCATCTTGGGGGGGCAGTACTTC.

The chain recombines TRBV5-1 with TRBJ2-1; a possible D gene is TRBD1 (5 bases). Trimming stripped 4 bases from V and 0 bases from J, with 14 bases between. The CDR3 is 16 amino acids. CDR1 and CDR2 from the germline V gene are SGHRS and YFSETQ. The CDR3 DNA reads TGCGCCAGCAGCGAAGTCAGGGATTCCTCCTACAATGAGCAGTTCTTC. It encodes CASSEVRDSSYNEQFF.

This clone occurred once. V usage is TRBV3-1 (or the pseudogene TRBV3-2) and J usage is TRBJ2-1, with 7 positions matching TRBD2. Germline CDR1 is LGHDT and CDR2 is YNNKEL (reference sequence). The CDR3 has 12 amino acids. The V segment lost 1 base and the J segment 10 bases; nucleotides outside the gene matches: 1. The CDR3 sequence is CASSQAGGEQFF. CDR3 DNA sequence: TGTGCCAGCAGCCAAGCGGGAGGCGAGCAGTTCTTC.

The chain links TRBV27 to TRBJ1-2, with D maybe TRBD1 (5 bases). V lost 4 bases and J lost 5, with 14 bases in between. This CDR3 has 14 residues. Germline V gene lookup returns CDR1 MNHEY and CDR2 SMNVEV (reference sequence). In DNA form, the CDR3 reads TGTGCCAGCAGTTCCTTGGTGGGGGGGTATGGCTACACCTTC. As protein: CASSSLVGGYGYTF.

The chain combines TRBV20-1 with TRBJ2-1; 8 positions agree with TRBD2. Germline V gene data show CDR1 as DFQATT and CDR2 as SNEGSKA (reference sequence). The CDR3 spans 14 residues. V was pared by 6 bases and J by 8 bases, with 12 bases of the junction left unmatched. The CDR3, as DNA: TGCAGTGCGAGTCGGATCGCGGGAGGCCATGAGCAGTTCTTC. This translates into CSASRIAGGHEQFF.

The V and J genes are TRBV2 and TRBJ1-5; TRBD1 might be the D (6 bases). Germline loops: CDR1 SNHLY, CDR2 FYNNEI. The CDR3 loop spans 16 amino acids. V lost 11 bases and J 6 bases, leaving 26 bases between the germline ends. The CDR3 protein is CASSESGGALIQPQHF. The CDR3 DNA sequence: TGTGCCTCCAGCGAAAGCGGGGGCGCATTGATTCAGCCCCAGCATTTT.

The rearrangement links TRBV20-1 to TRBJ2-7, with TRBD2 matching 9 bases. V dropped 3 bases and J dropped 3; count of bases not matched to a gene: 6. Germline-derived CDR1 and CDR2 are DFQATT and SNEGSKA (reference sequence). The CDR3 runs to 14 residues. DNA for the CDR3: TGCAGTGCTAGTGACCTAGCGGGGAGCTACGAGCAGTACTTC. It is translated as CSASDLAGSYEQYF.

This clone was recorded only once. The sample carries other DNA sequences with the same CDR3. This chain uses TRBV5-1 with TRBJ2-3; D perhaps matches TRBD1 (5 bases). Trimming shortened V by 4 bases and J by 0 bases, and 9 bases separated the two germline ends. Germline V gene data show CDR1 as SGHRS and CDR2 as YFSETQ. The CDR3 sequence is 14 residues long. CDR3 DNA: TGCGCCAGCAGCGCAGGACAAAGCACAGATACGCAGTATTTT. It translates to CASSAGQSTDTQYF.

This clone was counted a few times. J is TRBJ1-1 and V is TRBV2, with TRBD1 as a possible D gene (6 bases). The V gene lost 6 bases and the J gene lost 3 bases, with 11 bases spanning the gap. The CDR3 contains 13 residues. Germline assignment: CDR1 SNHLY and CDR2 FYNNEI. Here the CDR3 reads CASRTGLYTEAFF. The CDR3 DNA follows: TGTGCCAGCAGAACAGGGTTGTACACTGAAGCTTTCTTT. Based on the CDR3 plus reference TRBV2 and TRBJ1-1, the full variable domain is EPEVTQTPSHQVTQMGQEVILRCVPISNHLYFYWYRQILGQKVEFLVSFYNNEISEKSEIFDDQFSVERPDGSNFTLKIRSTKLEDSAMYFCASRTGLYTEAFFGQGTRLTVV.

The sample holds a few counts of this clone. CDR3: CASRPDGANSPLHF. The CDR3 DNA sequence: TGTGCCAGCAGACCCGACGGAGCCAATTCACCCCTCCACTTT. V usage is TRBV2 and J usage is TRBJ1-6, with D unclear. V gave up 6 bases and J gave up 7 bases, with 13 bases separating them. CDR1 SNHLY and CDR2 FYNNEI come from the germline V gene. The CDR3 sequence is 14 residues long.

The chain employs TRBV10-1 and TRBJ2-7, with TRBD1 matching over 7 bases. Per the germline V gene, CDR1 is WNHNN and CDR2 is SYGVQD (reference sequence). V lost 3 bases and J lost 5; bases outside the gene matches: 10. This CDR3 contains 15 residues. The CDR3 here is CASSEGGSGAHEQYF. CDR3 DNA: TGCGCCAGCAGTGAAGGGGGCTCCGGGGCCCACGAGCAGTACTTC.

This clone was seen only once. The identical CDR3 is also encoded by other nucleotide sequences in the sample. The chain has TRBV19 and TRBJ2-1; 7 nucleotides line up with TRBD1. Germline CDR1 reads LNHDA; CDR2 reads SQIVND (reference sequence). The CDR3 has 13 residues. Trimming cost V 4 bases and J 7 bases; bases outside gene matches: 4. The CDR3 bases are TGTGCCAGTAGTACGGGACAGTTAAATGAGCAGTTCTTC. Residues: CASSTGQLNEQFF.

The chain combines TRBV27 with TRBJ2-5; the D gene is possibly TRBD1 (6 bases). Trimming pared 8 bases from V and 3 bases from J, leaving 16 bases between. The CDR3 totals 14 residues. The germline V gene encodes CDR1 MNHEY and CDR2 SMNVEV (reference sequence). The CDR3 DNA is TGTGCCAGCGGTGGGGACAATAGGAAAGAGACCCAGTACTTC. It yields the protein CASGGDNRKETQYF.

This chain uses TRBV10-1 with TRBJ2-3, with 8 bases identical to TRBD2. With V trimmed by 8 bases and J by 4 bases, 5 bases remained unmatched. Germline CDR1 and CDR2: WNHNN and SYGVQD (reference sequence). The CDR3 loop spans 13 amino acids. The CDR3 reads CASRGGSPDTQYF. The CDR3 nucleotides are TGCGCCAGCCGGGGGGGTTCGCCAGATACGCAGTATTTT.